This is a list of T cell receptor beta chains from one sample in a study of blood T cell repertoires in COVID-19. Libraries were prepared by immunoSEQ multiplex PCR; TCRdb keeps only in-frame clonotypes and omits some of them. Of 110,000 or so clones in the sample, over 75% were seen once. The source material was peripheral blood. Source of these receptors: a man between 50 and 59 years old with acute or convalescent COVID-19. Both conserved end residues are part of each CDR3. A D gene is named only where the DNA matches it firmly. The size field is filled for only some rows; it gives once, few, many or a size class.

>TRBV5-6|NA|once|TRBJ1-5
CASSFRGYSGTQPQHF
TGTGCCAGCAGCTTTAGGGGGTACTCGGGGACTCAGCCCCAGCATTTT
>TRBV14|TRBD2|few|TRBJ2-7
CASSLRPGGSEQYF
TGTGCCAGCAGCCTCCGACCGGGAGGGTCGGAGCAGTACTTC
>TRBV28|NA|few|TRBJ1-2
CASSSPWAGDGYTF
TGTGCCAGCAGTTCCCCCTGGGCAGGCGATGGCTACACCTTC
>TRBV6-5|NA|NA|TRBJ1-1
CASIRERVGTEAFF
TGTGCCAGCATCCGAGAGAGGGTAGGCACTGAAGCTTTCTTT
>TRBV28|TRBD1|NA|TRBJ2-7
CASRSPGQGKNEQYF
TGTGCCAGCAGATCCCCGGGACAGGGTAAAAACGAGCAGTACTTC
>TRBV6-6|TRBD1|once|TRBJ1-5
CASSPRGDSVNNQPQHF
TGTGCCAGCAGTCCGCGCGGGGACAGCGTTAACAATCAGCCCCAGCATTTT
>TRBV7-6|NA|NA|TRBJ1-3
CASSLQVLSGNTIYF
TGTGCCAGCAGTTTACAGGTTCTCTCTGGAAACACCATATATTTT
>TRBV5-1|TRBD2|NA|TRBJ2-3
CASTRTSGADTQYF
TGCGCCAGCACCCGGACTAGCGGGGCAGATACGCAGTATTTT
>TRBV5-1|NA|NA|TRBJ1-2
CASTSFPGGDGYGYTF
TGCGCCAGCACCTCCTTCCCGGGGGGCGATGGGTATGGCTACACCTTC
>TRBV2|TRBD1|NA|TRBJ2-7
CASSDHRGLGSYEQYF
TGTGCCAGCAGTGATCACAGGGGTTTAGGATCCTACGAGCAGTACTTC
>TRBV6-5|TRBD1|NA|TRBJ2-5
CASSDRGLALETQYF
TGTGCCAGCAGCGACAGGGGGCTGGCTTTGGAGACCCAGTACTTC
>TRBV28|TRBD1|NA|TRBJ1-2
CASSYGDSLGGYTF
TGTGCCAGCAGTTATGGGGACAGTCTGGGTGGCTACACCTTC
>TRBV18|NA|NA|TRBJ1-5
CASSGEINQPQHF
TGTGCCAGCTCCGGGGAGATCAATCAGCCCCAGCATTTT
>TRBV4-1|NA|NA|TRBJ1-1
CASSPRGGAFRTEAFF
TGCGCCAGCAGCCCACGAGGAGGGGCATTCAGGACTGAAGCTTTCTTT
>TRBV19|TRBD1|NA|TRBJ2-2
CASSRRTGANTGELFF
TGTGCCAGTAGTAGAAGGACAGGGGCAAACACCGGGGAGCTGTTTTTT
>TRBV24-1|TRBD2|few|TRBJ2-2
CATSDGRRGANTGELFF
TGTGCCACCAGTGATGGGCGGCGGGGGGCCAACACCGGGGAGCTGTTTTTT
>TRBV7-5|NA|NA|TRBJ1-4
CARSLRGHREGEKLFF
TGTGCCAGAAGCTTAAGGGGCCACAGGGAAGGAGAAAAACTGTTTTTT
>TRBV5-1|NA|NA|TRBJ2-3
CASGTRDTQYF
TGCGCCAGTGGAACGAGGGATACGCAGTATTTT
>TRBV3-1/TRBV3-2|NA|NA|TRBJ2-1
CASTGQSSYNEQFF
TGTGCCAGCACCGGACAGAGCTCCTACAATGAGCAGTTCTTC
>TRBV19|TRBD1|NA|TRBJ1-5
CASDGTGGNQPQHF
TGTGCCAGTGACGGGACAGGGGGCAATCAGCCCCAGCATTTT
>TRBV4-1|NA|NA|TRBJ2-3
CASSQGDYRGDTQYF
TGCGCCAGCAGCCAGGGGGACTACAGGGGGGATACGCAGTATTTT
>TRBV14|TRBD2|few|TRBJ2-1
CASSQERSSGGAMSYNEQFF
TGTGCCAGCAGCCAAGAACGGTCTAGCGGGGGGGCCATGTCCTACAATGAGCAGTTCTTC
>TRBV6-4|NA|once|TRBJ1-2
CASSDSPGSYGYTF
TGTGCCAGCAGTGACTCCCCAGGGTCCTATGGCTACACCTTC
>TRBV10-3|TRBD1|NA|TRBJ2-2
CAISESTGGTGELFF
TGTGCCATCAGTGAGTCGACAGGGGGGACCGGGGAGCTGTTTTTT
>TRBV7-3|TRBD1|NA|TRBJ1-6
CASSREQGPNSPLHF
TGTGCCAGCAGCCGCGAACAGGGGCCCAACTCACCCCTCCACTTT
>TRBV3-1/TRBV3-2|NA|NA|TRBJ2-2
CASSQPGAGELFF
TGTGCCAGCAGCCAACCTGGGGCTGGGGAGCTGTTTTTT
>TRBV21-1|NA|NA|TRBJ1-5
CASSNSGDRAFYQPQHF
TGTGCCAGCAGCAACTCCGGGGACAGGGCTTTTTATCAGCCCCAGCATTTT
>TRBV6-5|NA|few|TRBJ1-3
CASREAAYSGNTIYF
TGTGCCAGCAGGGAGGCAGCCTACTCTGGAAACACCATATATTTT
>TRBV4-2|NA|once|TRBJ1-6
CASSLRLMAVNSPLHF
TGTGCCAGCAGCCTACGTTTGATGGCCGTTAATTCACCCCTCCACTTT
>TRBV27|TRBD2|NA|TRBJ2-3
CASRPLAAPRDTQYF
TGTGCCAGCAGACCGCTAGCGGCGCCTCGAGATACGCAGTATTTT
>TRBV2|TRBD1|NA|TRBJ1-2
CASRAGLQGDHGYTF
TGTGCCAGCAGGGCTGGCCTACAGGGGGATCATGGCTACACCTTC
>TRBV19|TRBD2|NA|TRBJ2-1
CASTPGLAYNEQFF
TGTGCCAGTACCCCGGGACTAGCGTACAATGAGCAGTTCTTC
>TRBV18|TRBD1|few|TRBJ2-2
CASTDARQGTTGELFF
TGTGCCAGCACTGACGCCAGACAGGGGACCACCGGGGAGCTGTTTTTT
>TRBV23-1|TRBD1|NA|TRBJ1-1
CASSHLLIPGQGFTEAFF
TGCGCCAGCAGTCACCTCTTGATTCCGGGACAGGGTTTCACTGAAGCTTTCTTT
>TRBV10-1|TRBD2|once|TRBJ2-1
CASSESLAGGNEQFF
TGCGCCAGCAGTGAGTCACTAGCGGGGGGGAATGAGCAGTTCTTC
>TRBV27|NA|NA|TRBJ1-3
CASSSLQGSGNTIYF
TGTGCCAGCAGTTCCCTACAGGGCTCTGGAAACACCATATATTTT
>TRBV11-2|TRBD1|few|TRBJ1-2
CASSFRDRGEYGYTF
TGTGCCAGCAGCTTTCGGGACAGGGGGGAGTATGGCTACACCTTC
>TRBV18|TRBD1|once|TRBJ2-2
CASSGTGYTGELFF
TGTGCCAGCTCCGGGACAGGGTACACCGGGGAGCTGTTTTTT
>TRBV28|TRBD2|NA|TRBJ2-3
CASGTSGGTTDTQYF
TGTGCCAGCGGGACCTCCGGGGGGACGACAGATACGCAGTATTTT
>TRBV6-5|NA|NA|TRBJ1-2
CASRTGGVGYGYTF
TGTGCCAGCAGAACGGGGGGGGTAGGCTATGGCTACACCTTC
>TRBV19|NA|NA|TRBJ2-1
CASSDGEVNEQFF
TGTGCCAGTAGTGACGGGGAGGTGAATGAGCAGTTCTTC